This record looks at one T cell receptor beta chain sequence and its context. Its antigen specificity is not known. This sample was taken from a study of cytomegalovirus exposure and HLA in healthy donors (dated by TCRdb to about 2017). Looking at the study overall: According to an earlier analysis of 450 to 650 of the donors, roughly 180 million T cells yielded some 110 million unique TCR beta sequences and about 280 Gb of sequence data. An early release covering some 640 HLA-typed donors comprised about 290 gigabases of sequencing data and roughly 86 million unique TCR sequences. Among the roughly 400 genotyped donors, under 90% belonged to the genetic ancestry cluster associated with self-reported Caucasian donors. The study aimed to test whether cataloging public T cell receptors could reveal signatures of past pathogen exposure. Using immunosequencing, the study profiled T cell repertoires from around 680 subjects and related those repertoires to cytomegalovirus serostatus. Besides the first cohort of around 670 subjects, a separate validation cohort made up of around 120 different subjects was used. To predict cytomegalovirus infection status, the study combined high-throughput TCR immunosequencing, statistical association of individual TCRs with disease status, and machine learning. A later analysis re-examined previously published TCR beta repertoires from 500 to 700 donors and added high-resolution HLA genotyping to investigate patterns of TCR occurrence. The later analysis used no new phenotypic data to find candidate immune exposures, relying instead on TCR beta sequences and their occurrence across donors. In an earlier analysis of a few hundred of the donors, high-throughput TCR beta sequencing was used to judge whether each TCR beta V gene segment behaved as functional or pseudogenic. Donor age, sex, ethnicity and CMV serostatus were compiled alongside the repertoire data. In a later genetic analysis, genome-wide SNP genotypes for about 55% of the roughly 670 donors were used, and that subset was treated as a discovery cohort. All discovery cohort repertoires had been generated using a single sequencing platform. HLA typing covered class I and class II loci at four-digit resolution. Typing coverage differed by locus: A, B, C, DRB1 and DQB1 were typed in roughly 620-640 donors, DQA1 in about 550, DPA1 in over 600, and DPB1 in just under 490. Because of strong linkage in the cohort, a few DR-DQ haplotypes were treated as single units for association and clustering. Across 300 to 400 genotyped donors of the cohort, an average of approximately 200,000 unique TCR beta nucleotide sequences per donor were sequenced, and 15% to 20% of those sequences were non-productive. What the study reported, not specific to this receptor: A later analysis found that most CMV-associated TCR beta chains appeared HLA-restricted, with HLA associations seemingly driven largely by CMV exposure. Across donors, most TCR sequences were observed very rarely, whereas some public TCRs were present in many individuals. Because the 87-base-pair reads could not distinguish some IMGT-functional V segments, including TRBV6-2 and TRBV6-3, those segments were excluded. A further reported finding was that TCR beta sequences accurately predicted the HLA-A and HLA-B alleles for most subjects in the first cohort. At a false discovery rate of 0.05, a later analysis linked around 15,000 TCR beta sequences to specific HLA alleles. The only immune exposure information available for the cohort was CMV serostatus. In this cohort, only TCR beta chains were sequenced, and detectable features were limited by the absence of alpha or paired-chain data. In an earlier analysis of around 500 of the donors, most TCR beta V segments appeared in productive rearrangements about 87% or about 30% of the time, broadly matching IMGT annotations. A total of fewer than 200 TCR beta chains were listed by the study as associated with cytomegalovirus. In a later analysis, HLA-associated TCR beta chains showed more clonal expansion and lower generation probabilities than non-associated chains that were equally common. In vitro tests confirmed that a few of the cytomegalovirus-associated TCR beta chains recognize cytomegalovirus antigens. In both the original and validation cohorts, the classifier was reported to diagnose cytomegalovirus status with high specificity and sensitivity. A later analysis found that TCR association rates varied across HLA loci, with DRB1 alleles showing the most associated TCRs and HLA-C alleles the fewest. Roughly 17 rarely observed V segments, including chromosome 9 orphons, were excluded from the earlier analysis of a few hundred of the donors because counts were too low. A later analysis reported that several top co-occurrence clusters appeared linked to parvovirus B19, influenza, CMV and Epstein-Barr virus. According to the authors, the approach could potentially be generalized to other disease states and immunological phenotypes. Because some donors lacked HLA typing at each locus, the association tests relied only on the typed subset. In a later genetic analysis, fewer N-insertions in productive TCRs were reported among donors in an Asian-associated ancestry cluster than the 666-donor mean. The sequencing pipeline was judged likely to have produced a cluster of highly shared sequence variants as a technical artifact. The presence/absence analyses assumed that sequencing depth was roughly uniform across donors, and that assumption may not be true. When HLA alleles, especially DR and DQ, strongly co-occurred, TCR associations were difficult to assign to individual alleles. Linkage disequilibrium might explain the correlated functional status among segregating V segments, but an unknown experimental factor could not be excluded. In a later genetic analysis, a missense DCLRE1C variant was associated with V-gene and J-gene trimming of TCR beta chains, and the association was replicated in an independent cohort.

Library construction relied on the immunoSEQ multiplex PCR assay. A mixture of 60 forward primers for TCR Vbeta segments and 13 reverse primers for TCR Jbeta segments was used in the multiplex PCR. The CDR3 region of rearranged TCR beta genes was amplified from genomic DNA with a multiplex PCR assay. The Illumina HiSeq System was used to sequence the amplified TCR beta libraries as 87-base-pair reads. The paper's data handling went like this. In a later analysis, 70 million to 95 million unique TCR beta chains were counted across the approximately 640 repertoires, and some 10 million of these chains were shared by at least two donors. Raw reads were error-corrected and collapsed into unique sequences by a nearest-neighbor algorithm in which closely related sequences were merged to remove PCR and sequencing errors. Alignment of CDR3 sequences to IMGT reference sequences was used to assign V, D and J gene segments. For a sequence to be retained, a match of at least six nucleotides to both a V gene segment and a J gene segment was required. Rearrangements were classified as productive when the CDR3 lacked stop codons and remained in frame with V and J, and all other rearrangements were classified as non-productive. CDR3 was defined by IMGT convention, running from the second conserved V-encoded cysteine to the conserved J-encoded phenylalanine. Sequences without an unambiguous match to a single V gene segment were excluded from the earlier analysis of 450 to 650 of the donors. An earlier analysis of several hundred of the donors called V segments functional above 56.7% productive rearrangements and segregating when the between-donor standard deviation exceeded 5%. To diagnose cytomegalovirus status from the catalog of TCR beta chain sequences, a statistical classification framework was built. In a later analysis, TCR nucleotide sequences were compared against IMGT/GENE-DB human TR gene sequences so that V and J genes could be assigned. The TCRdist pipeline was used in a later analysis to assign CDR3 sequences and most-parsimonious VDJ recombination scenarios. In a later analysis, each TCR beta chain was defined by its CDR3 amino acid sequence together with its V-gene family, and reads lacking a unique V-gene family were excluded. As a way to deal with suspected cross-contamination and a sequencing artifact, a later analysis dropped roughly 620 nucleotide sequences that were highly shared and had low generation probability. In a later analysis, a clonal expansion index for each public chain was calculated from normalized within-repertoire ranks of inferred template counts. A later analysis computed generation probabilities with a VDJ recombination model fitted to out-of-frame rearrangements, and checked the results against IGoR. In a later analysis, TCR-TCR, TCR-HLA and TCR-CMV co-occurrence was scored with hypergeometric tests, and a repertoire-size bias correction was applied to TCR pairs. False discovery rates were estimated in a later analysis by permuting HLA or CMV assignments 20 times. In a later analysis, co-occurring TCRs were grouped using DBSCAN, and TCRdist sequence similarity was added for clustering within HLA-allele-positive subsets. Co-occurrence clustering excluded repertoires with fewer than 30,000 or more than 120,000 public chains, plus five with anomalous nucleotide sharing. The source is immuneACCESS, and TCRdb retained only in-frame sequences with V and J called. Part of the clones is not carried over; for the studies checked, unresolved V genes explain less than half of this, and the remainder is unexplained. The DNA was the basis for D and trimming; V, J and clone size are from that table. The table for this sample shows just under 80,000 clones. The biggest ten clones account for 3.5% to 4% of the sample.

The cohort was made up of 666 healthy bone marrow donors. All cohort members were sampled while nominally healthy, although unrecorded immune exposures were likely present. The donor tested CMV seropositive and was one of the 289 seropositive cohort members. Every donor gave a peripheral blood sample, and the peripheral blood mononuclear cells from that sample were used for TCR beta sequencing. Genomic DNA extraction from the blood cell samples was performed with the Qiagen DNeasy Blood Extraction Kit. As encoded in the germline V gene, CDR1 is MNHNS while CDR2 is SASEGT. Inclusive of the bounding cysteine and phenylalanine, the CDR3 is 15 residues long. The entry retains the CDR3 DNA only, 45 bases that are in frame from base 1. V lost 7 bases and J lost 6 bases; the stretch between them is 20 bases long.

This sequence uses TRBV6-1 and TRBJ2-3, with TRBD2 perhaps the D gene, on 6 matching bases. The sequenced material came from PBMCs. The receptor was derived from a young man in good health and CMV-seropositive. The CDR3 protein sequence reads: CASTRLAGGRDTQYF. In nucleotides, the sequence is TGTGCCAGCACTCGACTCGCCGGGGGAAGGGATACGCAGTATTTT.